This T cell receptor (beta chain) originates from a study of T cell responses to AZD1222 COVID-19 vaccine. Notes on the study in general: Donors were chiefly white British, with a greater number of females, and clonal diversity was perhaps underestimated.

The V end lost 1 base, the J end lost 5 bases, and 17 bases lay between the germline ends. Germline V CDR1 and CDR2: LGHNA, YSLEER. The CDR3 is made up of 16 amino acids. The protocol was immunoSEQ multiplex PCR, while the TCRdb copy is restricted to in-frame clones and leaves out a portion. The sample includes 150,000 or so clones, approximately 90% seen only once; the top ten take approximately 3.6%. This clone was counted once. The antigen is not known. Source: peripheral blood, taken on day 0 of MenACWY control vaccination. The chain couples TRBV4-3 to TRBJ1-1; D might be TRBD1 (6 bases). This clonotype was sampled from an adult in good health. The CDR3 DNA sequence: TGCGCCAGCAGCCAAGCCGAACAGGGTGGGAGGACTGAAGCTTTCTTT. Translated, it gives CASSQAEQGGRTEAFF.